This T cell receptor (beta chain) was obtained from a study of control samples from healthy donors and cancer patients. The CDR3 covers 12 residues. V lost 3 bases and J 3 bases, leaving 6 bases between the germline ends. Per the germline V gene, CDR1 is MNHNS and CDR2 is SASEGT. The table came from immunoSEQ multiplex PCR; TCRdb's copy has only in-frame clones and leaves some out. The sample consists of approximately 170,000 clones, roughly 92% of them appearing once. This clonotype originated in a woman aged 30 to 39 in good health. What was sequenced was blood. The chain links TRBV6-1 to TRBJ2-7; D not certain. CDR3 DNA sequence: TGTGCCAGCAGTGAGGAGTTCTACGAGCAGTACTTC. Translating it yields CASSEEFYEQYF.